This T cell receptor (beta chain) was identified during a study of radiotherapy plus CTLA-4 blockade in lung cancer. Overall study results and limits: Early blood T cell clone changes and increased post-radiation serum interferon-beta were reportedly the strongest response predictors.

The protocol was immunoSEQ multiplex PCR, while the TCRdb copy is restricted to in-frame clones and leaves out a portion. The sample comprises 34,000 or so clones, under 85% of which are singletons, and around an eighth rests with the top ten. V was shortened by 0 bases and J by 5 bases, with 13 bases between the two germline ends. The CDR3 contains 15 residues. CDR1 and CDR2 from the germline V gene are SGHRS and YFSETQ. Note on this clone: The antigen is unknown.

This material consisted of peripheral blood, taken from a patient treated with radiotherapy plus ipilimumab. The chain employs TRBV5-1 and TRBJ2-3; TRBD2 is a possible D gene (6 bases). The clonotype was recovered from a human donor with non-small cell lung cancer that progressed on radiotherapy plus ipilimumab. The CDR3, as DNA: TGCGCCAGCAGCTTGGTTCTAGCGCTCGGAGATACGCAGTATTTT. Amino acid sequence: CASSLVLALGDTQYF.